What follows are 2 T cell receptor beta chains derived from one specimen sequenced in a study of blood T cell repertoires in COVID-19. Here immunoSEQ multiplex PCR was the method, and the copy in TCRdb shows in-frame clones only, minus some. The sample comprises under 300,000 clones, roughly nine tenths of which are singletons, and about 6.3% rests with the top ten. The sample consisted of PBMCs or T cells enriched from blood (not recorded which). These TCRs come from a woman in her 30s with acute COVID-19.

The rearrangement joins TRBV18 to TRBJ2-7, with TRBD2 identical over 7 bases. This CDR3 is 15 amino acids long. The junction had 12 bases not matched to a gene; V was cut back by 4 bases and J by 6 bases. Germline CDR1 is KGHSH and CDR2 is LQKENI. The chain's CDR3 is CASSLQAGIVGEQYF. The CDR3, as DNA: TGTGCCAGCTCACTTCAAGCGGGAATTGTTGGCGAGCAGTACTTC.

The rearrangement uses TRBV7-2 and TRBJ2-7; TRBD2 might be the D (6 bases). V was clipped by 1 base and J by 4 bases, with 11 bases between them. The CDR3 is 14 amino acids. The germline gives CDR1 SGHTA, CDR2 FQGNSA. The CDR3: CASSLVGGGYEQYF. In DNA form, the CDR3 reads TGTGCCAGCAGCTTAGTGGGAGGCGGTTACGAGCAGTACTTC.